The clone carrying this TCR beta chain was seen a few times. The ends were cut back, 5 bases at V and 1 base at J, with 8 bases in the middle. Germline CDR1 SQVTM, CDR2 ANQGSEA. This CDR3 region has 13 residues. Using a CD8+CD4-CCR7+CD45RA+ phenotype, naive CD8 T cells were sorted. TCRdb fed the PCR reads into MiXCR, producing one record per CDR3 protein. Of some 41,000 distinct CDR3 sequences listed, less than 20% are singletons. The source of the sample is a study of molecular identifiers for immune sequencing clone quantification. The source is a human donor in good health. Some libraries in this study had Jurkat cell RNA spiked in. The J gene is TRBJ2-2, the V gene TRBV29-1, with D possibly being TRBD2 (6 bases). Sequencing was done on a sample of naive CD8+ T cells from blood, with Jurkat cell RNA spiked in. Documented subset: FACS-sorted CD8+CD4-CCR7+CD45RA+ naive T cells. The CDR3 DNA reads TGCAGCGTTCGCGGGGTGAACACCGGGGAGCTGTTTTTT. Translated: CSVRGVNTGELFF.